The 25 T cell receptor beta chains below all came from one sample that was sequenced in a study of control samples from healthy donors and cancer patients. Sequencing used immunoSEQ multiplex PCR; TCRdb keeps in-frame clones, though not all of them. The profile shows 180,000 or so clones, around 91% of them singletons. The sequencing input was blood. The receptors were gathered from a woman aged 25 to 45 in good health.

The chain recombines TRBV13 with TRBJ1-1; 7 bases align to TRBD1. The CDR3 length is 13 residues. After removal of 4 bases from V and 4 bases from J, the junction contained 3 bases not matched to a gene. Germline V gene lookup returns CDR1 PRHDT and CDR2 FYEKMQ (reference sequence). CDR3 in amino acids: CASSSRQGTEAFF. CDR3 sequence (DNA): TGTGCCAGCAGCTCTCGACAGGGCACTGAAGCTTTCTTT.

This chain uses TRBV10-3 with TRBJ2-1; 7 bases are a match to TRBD1. J lost 4 bases, V lost 4 bases, and 4 bases had no gene match. In germline, CDR1 is ENHRY, CDR2 SYGVKD. The CDR3 spans 14 residues. CDR3: CAISVPGQYNEQFF. The CDR3 bases are TGTGCCATCAGTGTACCGGGACAGTACAATGAGCAGTTCTTC.

This clone is a singleton in its sample. Other DNA variants within this sample encode the same CDR3. The V and J genes are TRBV24-1 and TRBJ2-5, with a weak D call TRBD2 (5 bases). Germline-derived CDR1 and CDR2 are KGHDR and SFDVKD. V shed 5 bases and J shed 5 bases, with 5 bases lying between them. The CDR3 is made up of 11 amino acids. DNA for the CDR3: TGTGCCACCAGTGCGGGGGAGACCCAGTACTTC. Its translation: CATSAGETQYF.

This clone was detected only a few times. The chain has TRBV7-8 and TRBJ2-1, with D possibly TRBD1 on 6 matching bases. CDR3 length equals 14 residues. V lost 0 bases and J lost 4, with 7 bases in between. CDR1 and CDR2 (germline): SGHVS, FQNEAQ. CDR3 amino acids: CASSLATGYNEQFF. In DNA form, the CDR3 reads TGTGCCAGCAGCTTAGCGACAGGATACAATGAGCAGTTCTTC. The full variable domain, with the rest looked up from reference TRBV7-8 and TRBJ2-1, is GAGVSQSPRYKVAKRGQDVALRCDPISGHVSLFWYQQALGQGPEFLTYFQNEAQLDKSGLPSDRFFAERPEGSVSTLKIQRTQQEDSAVYLCASSLATGYNEQFFGPGTRLTVL.

In nucleotides, the CDR3 is TGTGCCAGCAGCTTATGGGGGACAGGGGCCAATCAGCCCCAGCATTTT. Translated, it gives CASSLWGTGANQPQHF. This rearrangement joins TRBV7-9 to TRBJ1-5, with 10 bases identical to TRBD1. After removal of 2 bases from V and 3 bases from J, the junction contained 4 bases not matched to a gene. The CDR3 covers 16 residues. Per the germline V gene, CDR1 is SEHNR and CDR2 is FQNEAQ (reference sequence).

This clone has more than one count but fewer than ten. This specimen includes other DNA sequences encoding the same CDR3. J is TRBJ2-1 and V is TRBV4-2; 11 bases match TRBD2. Germline CDR1 reads LGHNA; CDR2 reads YNFKEQ. V lost 1 base and J lost 7; bases outside the gene matches: 3. This CDR3 contains 15 residues. The CDR3 sequence: CASSQALAGVNEQFF. The CDR3 coding sequence is TGTGCCAGCAGCCAAGCACTAGCGGGAGTTAATGAGCAGTTCTTC.

Only a few counts were recorded for this clone. The gene calls are TRBV25-1 and TRBJ1-4, with 8 bases identical to TRBD1. The V and J ends lost 4 bases and 7 bases, in that order; junction bases with no gene match: 2. Germline V CDR1 and CDR2: MGHDK, SYGVNS. The CDR3 has 13 amino acids. CDR3: CASSGTGGEKLFF. CDR3 DNA sequence: TGTGCCAGCAGTGGTACAGGGGGTGAAAAACTGTTTTTT. The whole variable domain, remainder taken from reference TRBV25-1 and TRBJ1-4, is EADIYQTPRYLVIGTGKKITLECSQTMGHDKMYWYQQDPGMELHLIHYSYGVNSTEKGDLSSESTVSRIRTEHFPLTLESARPSHTSQYLCASSGTGGEKLFFGSGTQLSVL.

The V and J genes are TRBV6-5 and TRBJ2-7, with 11 nucleotides matching TRBD2. This CDR3 is built from 14 residues. Germline lookup yields CDR1 MNHEY and CDR2 SVGAGI. Trimming removed 6 bases from V and 7 bases from J; junction bases left unmatched: 8. CDR3 DNA: TGTGCCAGCAGGTATAGCGGGGGGGCCAGGGAGCAGTACTTC. Residues: CASRYSGGAREQYF.

The count of this clone is one. A much larger clone lies one base from this, so it may be a read error. The chain uses TRBV6-4 and TRBJ2-3; 10 positions agree with TRBD2. Trimming took 2 bases from V and 1 from J; bases not matched to a gene: 0. In germline, CDR1 is MRHNA, CDR2 SNTAGT. This CDR3 contains 15 residues. The CDR3 coding sequence is TGTGCCAGCAGTGACACTAGCGGGGGCACAGATACGCAGTATTTT. It codes for CASSDTSGGTDTQYF.

The genes are TRBV18 and TRBJ1-2; 11 bases agree with TRBD1. From germline, CDR1 is KGHSH and CDR2 LQKENI. CDR3 size: 14 residues. The V segment lost 2 bases and the J segment 6 bases; nucleotides outside the gene matches: 2. The CDR3 DNA follows: TGTGCCAGCTCACCAGGACAGGGGGCGGATGGCTACACCTTC. Amino acids: CASSPGQGADGYTF.

V gene TRBV7-9 combines with J gene TRBJ2-3; D perhaps matches TRBD1 (7 bases). Trimming removed 1 base at V and 5 bases at J, with 13 bases between. The CDR3 runs to 15 residues. The germline gives CDR1 SEHNR, CDR2 FQNEAQ (reference sequence). CDR3 sequence: CASSLVSGGQDTQYF. In DNA, the CDR3 is TGTGCCAGCAGCTTAGTGTCAGGGGGGCAAGATACGCAGTATTTT.

Only one count was recorded for this clone. V usage is TRBV9 and J usage is TRBJ2-1; 11 bases map to TRBD2. The CDR3 contains 18 residues. The ends lost 4 bases at V and 3 bases at J; junction bases unmatched: 12. The germline gives CDR1 SGDLS, CDR2 YYNGEE. CDR3 nucleotides: TGTGCCAGCAGCTTCCAAATACCGACTAGCGGGAACTACAATGAGCAGTTCTTC. It translates to CASSFQIPTSGNYNEQFF.

The chain recombines TRBV7-9 with TRBJ2-5; D is possibly TRBD1 (5 bases). V lost 1 base and J 5 bases, leaving 8 bases between the germline ends. The CDR3 spans 13 residues. CDR1 is SEHNR and CDR2 is FQNEAQ in the germline V gene (reference sequence). CDR3 in DNA: TGTGCCAGCAGCTTAGTAGGGGTCGAGACCCAGTACTTC. Protein product: CASSLVGVETQYF.

This clone was seen a handful of times. V gene TRBV6-5 combines with J gene TRBJ1-1; D not resolved. The CDR3 length is 16 residues. Between the trimmed V and J ends, which lost 0 bases and 2 bases, there was a span of 13 bases. The V gene's germline CDR1 is MNHEY and CDR2 SVGAGI. CDR3: CASSYSGKGRNTEAFF. The CDR3 coding sequence is TGTGCCAGCAGTTACTCGGGTAAGGGCCGAAACACTGAAGCTTTCTTT.

V usage is TRBV19 and J usage is TRBJ1-5; D not certain. There are 13 residues in the CDR3. V was cut by 3 bases and J by 3 bases, with 6 bases left in between. CDR1 and CDR2 from the germline V gene are LNHDA and SQIVND (reference sequence). CDR3 protein: CASSMDHNQPQHF. The CDR3 DNA reads TGTGCCAGTAGTATGGACCACAATCAGCCCCAGCATTTT. Variable domain in full (rest from reference TRBV19 and TRBJ1-5): DGGITQSPKYLFRKEGQNVTLSCEQNLNHDAMYWYRQDPGQGLRLIYYSQIVNDFQKGDIAEGYSVSREKKESFPLTVTSAQKNPTAFYLCASSMDHNQPQHFGDGTRLSIL.

This chain connects TRBV21-1 to TRBJ2-4. TRBV21-1 is deemed a pseudogene. The CDR3 spans 13 residues. The CDR3 reads CASSGGRTNIQYF. In DNA form, the CDR3 reads TGTGCCAGCAGCGGGGGACGGACGAACATTCAGTACTTC.

The genes are TRBV19 and TRBJ2-7, with 11 nucleotides matching TRBD2. The CDR3 has 15 residues. CDR1 and CDR2 (germline): LNHDA, SQIVND (reference sequence). V shed 6 bases, J shed 0 bases, and the junction held 4 bases outside the gene matches. Written as DNA, the CDR3 is TGTGCCAGTAGCTCCCTAGCGGGAGGCTCCTACGAGCAGTACTTC. Encoded protein: CASSSLAGGSYEQYF.

The chain uses TRBV19 and TRBJ2-1; TRBD2 is a possible D gene (6 bases). CDR3 length: 12 amino acids. The V and J ends lost 10 bases and 7 bases respectively, with 14 bases between them. Germline V gene lookup returns CDR1 LNHDA and CDR2 SQIVND (reference sequence). CDR3 sequence reads: CATSGTRNEQFF. Written as DNA, the CDR3 is TGTGCCACCTCCGGGACTCGGAATGAGCAGTTCTTC. The entire variable domain, with the rest obtained from reference TRBV19 and TRBJ2-1, is as follows: DGGITQSPKYLFRKEGQNVTLSCEQNLNHDAMYWYRQDPGQGLRLIYYSQIVNDFQKGDIAEGYSVSREKKESFPLTVTSAQKNPTAFYLCATSGTRNEQFFGPGTRLTVL.

The chain has TRBV4-1 and TRBJ1-3; the match to TRBD1 covers 9 bases. The ends lost 4 bases at V and 2 bases at J; junction bases unmatched: 6. This CDR3 has 16 residues. Germline values: CDR1 MGHRA, CDR2 YSYEKL. The CDR3 loop is CASSPTDRGTGNTIYF. CDR3 coding DNA: TGCGCCAGCAGCCCCACAGACAGGGGGACTGGAAACACCATATATTTT.

The chain recombines TRBV7-3 with TRBJ2-3; D possibly uses TRBD1 or TRBD2 (5 bases each). Germline V gene sequence: CDR1 SGHTA, CDR2 FQGTGA. V was clipped by 5 bases and J by 0 bases, with 6 bases between them. The CDR3 is 13 amino acids. CDR3 region: CASSRDSTDTQYF. The DNA of the CDR3 is TGTGCCAGCAGCCGGGACAGCACAGATACGCAGTATTTT.

The chain carries TRBV7-9 and TRBJ2-7; 9 nucleotides agree with TRBD1. The CDR3 totals 14 residues. Germline V lookup: CDR1 SEHNR, CDR2 FQNEAQ (reference sequence). The V and J ends lost 5 bases and 5 bases, in that order; junction bases with no gene match: 7. The CDR3 sequence is CASSPGQGYHEQYF. DNA for the CDR3: TGTGCCAGCAGCCCCGGACAGGGGTACCACGAGCAGTACTTC.

V is TRBV29-1 and J is TRBJ2-5, with D possibly being TRBD2 (5 bases). The CDR3 extends over 13 amino acids. Looked up from germline, CDR1 is SQVTM and CDR2 is ANQGSEA. Trimming left V 3 bases short and J 2 bases short, with 10 bases between. The DNA for the CDR3 is TGCAGCGTTGAGTACGGGGAACAAGAGACCCAGTACTTC. Protein product: CSVEYGEQETQYF.

The chain carries TRBV6-5 and TRBJ2-1, with 10 bases aligning to TRBD1. The length of the CDR3 is 15 residues. Germline V gives CDR1 MNHEY, CDR2 SVGAGI. V was pared by 7 bases and J by 4 bases, with 7 bases of the junction left unmatched. This CDR3 reads CASTSDRGRYNEQFF. The CDR3 bases are TGTGCCAGCACGAGCGACAGGGGGCGTTACAATGAGCAGTTCTTC.

The chain has TRBV28 and TRBJ2-3; 8 bases agree with TRBD2. Per the germline V gene, CDR1 is MDHEN and CDR2 is SYDVKM. The CDR3 sequence is 14 residues long. V lost 2 bases to trimming and J lost 5 bases; unmatched junction nucleotides: 3. This CDR3 is CASSLSGRVDTQYF. As DNA, the CDR3 is TGTGCCAGCAGTTTAAGCGGGAGAGTAGATACGCAGTATTTT.

The gene calls are TRBV5-4 and TRBJ1-3; the D is unclear. V lost 1 base to trimming and J lost 0 bases, with 2 bases between them. There are 13 residues in the CDR3. Germline V gene lookup returns CDR1 SGHNT and CDR2 YYREEE (reference sequence). CDR3 sequence reads: CASSLPSGNTIYF. The CDR3, as DNA: TGTGCCAGCAGCTTGCCCTCTGGAAACACCATATATTTT.